This entry describes one T cell receptor (beta chain). Authors' data handling: Cell counts per sample came from amplifying reference gene primers. TCRdb keeps only in-frame clones here, not all; method: immunoSEQ multiplex PCR. From that table come the V and J calls and clone size; the DNA was used to work out D and trimming. The sample shows some 110,000 clones, approximately 87% of them seen only once. The data derive from a study of blood T cell repertoires in COVID-19. Turning to the study itself: Spain, Italy and the United States supplied samples that represented acute and convalescent COVID-19.

The CDR3 covers 14 residues. The germline V gene encodes CDR1 SGHDT and CDR2 YYEEEE. V was clipped by 0 bases and J by 1 base, with 7 bases between them. The V and J genes are TRBV5-6 and TRBJ2-5; D is undetermined. The sequenced sample was peripheral blood. The TCR sequence derives from a man aged 45 to 65 with acute or convalescent COVID-19. In DNA form, the CDR3 reads TGTGCCAGCAGCTTGGGGCAGCGCCAAGAGACCCAGTACTTC. As protein: CASSLGQRQETQYF.